This entry lists 7 T cell receptor beta chains sequenced from one sample in a study of blood T cells in healthy people across ages. Combining a sample-barcoded 5' primer with a J-beta primer mix, a second PCR ran for about 7 to 11 cycles. Each CDR3 protein gets one entry after TCRdb re-called the 5' RACE reads with MiXCR. Found here are around 800,000 distinct CDR3 sequences, roughly 25% of them singletons; the top ten hold about 2.9%. This sample was shared with a second study, whose subject was T cells of mothers and their children.

The sequencing input was blood. These receptors were collected from a boy under 18 in good health.

The sample holds a few counts of this clonotype. V gene TRBV7-3 combines with J gene TRBJ2-5; 13 nucleotides line up with TRBD2. The length of the CDR3 is 17 residues. In germline, CDR1 is SGHTA, CDR2 FQGTGA. The ends lost 5 bases at V and 5 bases at J; junction bases unmatched: 11. The CDR3 protein is CASSPGLAGADGETQYF. The DNA of the CDR3 is TGTGCCAGCAGCCCCGGACTAGCGGGGGCCGATGGGGAGACCCAGTACTTC.

The chain recombines TRBV10-3 with TRBJ2-7, with D perhaps matching TRBD1 or TRBD2 (5 bases each). V lost 0 bases to trimming and J lost 0 bases, with 21 bases between them. This CDR3 comprises 19 residues. Germline loops: CDR1 ENHRY, CDR2 SYGVKD. CDR3 residues: CAISESMVITAGTSYEQYF. The CDR3 nucleotides read TGTGCCATCAGTGAGTCGATGGTTATCACAGCAGGGACCTCCTACGAGCAGTACTTC.

This clonotype was observed a few times. The chain has TRBV4-2 and TRBJ2-5, with 8 bases identical to TRBD1. Germline V gene sequence: CDR1 LGHNA, CDR2 YNFKEQ. J lost 3 bases, V lost 3 bases, and 9 bases had no gene match. The CDR3 is 16 residues long. Written as DNA, the CDR3 is TGTGCCAGCAGCCAGATCGTAGGACAGGGTGAAGAGACCCAGTACTTC. Translation: CASSQIVGQGEETQYF.

This chain connects TRBV10-3 to TRBJ1-4, with D unclear. The CDR3 consists of 13 residues. Germline CDR1 ENHRY, CDR2 SYGVKD. V dropped 10 bases and J dropped 5 bases, with 14 bases sitting between them. Written as DNA, the CDR3 is TGTGCCACCGGAGGACGGATCAATGAAAAACTGTTTTTT. Its translation: CATGGRINEKLFF.

The chain couples TRBV7-9 to TRBJ1-1, with 8 nucleotides matching TRBD1. Germline lookup yields CDR1 SEHNR and CDR2 FQNEAQ (reference sequence). The CDR3 length is 18 residues. Unmatched junction bases numbered 18, after V lost 2 bases and J lost 7 bases. This CDR3 reads CASSLLPLQTGDGGEAFF. CDR3 nucleotides: TGTGCCAGCAGCTTATTGCCCCTACAGACAGGGGATGGGGGTGAAGCTTTCTTT.

J is TRBJ2-3 and V is TRBV7-3, with D perhaps TRBD2 (6 bases). CDR3 length: 14 amino acids. Trimming took 7 bases from V and 0 from J, leaving 11 bases between them. Germline-derived CDR1 and CDR2 are SGHTA and FQGTGA. The CDR3 loop reads CASTRGASTDTQYF. The DNA for the CDR3 is TGTGCCAGCACTCGCGGGGCGAGCACAGATACGCAGTATTTT.

This clonotype was counted a few times. This chain uses TRBV12-3 or TRBV12-4 with TRBJ2-5, with 9 bases identical to TRBD2. The ends lost 4 bases at V and 2 bases at J; junction bases unmatched: 8. The CDR3 is made up of 16 amino acids. CDR3 sequence: CASSSGPSGDQETQYF. The CDR3 coding sequence is TGTGCCAGCAGTTCTGGGCCTAGCGGGGATCAAGAGACCCAGTACTTC.